This section outlines one T cell receptor (beta chain) sequence together with its context. Antigen unknown. The data were obtained in a study of CD4 T cells in relation to SARS-CoV-2 and coronaviruses. V lost 6 bases and J 0 bases, leaving 8 bases between the germline ends. The CDR3 spans 13 residues. Germline V gene sequence: CDR1 WNHNN, CDR2 SYGVQD (reference sequence). Libraries were prepared by immunoSEQ multiplex PCR; TCRdb keeps only in-frame clonotypes and omits some of them. The sample lists around 20,000 clones; around 70% were seen once. Before the COVID-19 pandemic, during about 2010-2019, CD4+ T cells were taken from unexposed donors. Isolation of CD4+ T cells took place after approximately eleven days in culture. Unexposed-donor CD4+ T cells were probed with SARS-CoV-2 S/N and four cold-coronavirus spikes, cells permitting.

The V call is TRBV10-1, the J call TRBJ1-1; a weak D match, TRBD1 (5 bases). The receptor comes from a human donor in good health. The sample comprised CD4+ T cells from PBMCs, cultured in vitro. The CDR3 region is CASRSTVNTEAFF. CDR3 nucleotide sequence: TGCGCCAGCAGGTCGACAGTGAACACTGAAGCTTTCTTT.